This TCR beta chain came from a study of response to subunit inactivated influenza vaccine. Study observations and caveats: Only a handful of new T cells, the authors suggested, are recruited with each seasonal influenza vaccination.

This clonotype has just a few counts. What it binds is unknown. TCRdb passed the RT-PCR reads through MiXCR, listing each CDR3 protein once. The table shows more than 550,000 distinct CDR3 sequences, with 10% to 15% occurring only once. This CDR3 comprises 15 residues. Germline assignment: CDR1 SNHLY and CDR2 FYNNEI. Trimming removed 6 bases from V and 4 bases from J, with 15 bases in between. This chain links TRBV2 with TRBJ2-2; D might be TRBD2 (5 bases). This clonotype originated in a middle-aged man who received an inactivated influenza vaccine. The sequenced sample was PBMCs from blood, obtained on the day of vaccination. The CDR3 DNA sequence: TGTGCCAGCAGGGCGGAGGCAGGTGTCACCGGGGAGCTGTTTTTT. Translated, it gives CASRAEAGVTGELFF.